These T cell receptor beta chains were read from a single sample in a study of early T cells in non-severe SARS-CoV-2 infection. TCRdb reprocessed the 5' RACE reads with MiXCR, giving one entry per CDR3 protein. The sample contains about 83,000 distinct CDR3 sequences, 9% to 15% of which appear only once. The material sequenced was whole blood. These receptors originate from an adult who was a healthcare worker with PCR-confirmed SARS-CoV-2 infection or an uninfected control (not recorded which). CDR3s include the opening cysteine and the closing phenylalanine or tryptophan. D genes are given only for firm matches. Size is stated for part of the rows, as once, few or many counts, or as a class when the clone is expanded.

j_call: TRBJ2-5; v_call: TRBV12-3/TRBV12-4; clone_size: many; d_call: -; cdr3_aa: CASSLAGLETQYF; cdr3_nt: TGTGCCAGCAGTTTGGCCGGGCTGGAGACCCAGTACTTC
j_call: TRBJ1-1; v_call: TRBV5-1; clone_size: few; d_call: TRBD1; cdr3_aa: CASSEQGSVTEAFF; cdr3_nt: TGCGCCAGCAGCGAACAGGGGAGCGTCACTGAAGCTTTCTTT
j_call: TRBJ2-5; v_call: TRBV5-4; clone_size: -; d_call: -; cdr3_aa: CASSFADRCQETQYF; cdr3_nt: TGTGCCAGCAGCTTTGCAGACAGGTGCCAAGAGACCCAGTACTTC
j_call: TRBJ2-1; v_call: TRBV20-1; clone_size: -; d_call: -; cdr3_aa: CSASLPVSYNEQFF; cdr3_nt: TGCAGTGCTAGTTTACCGGTATCCTACAATGAGCAGTTCTTC
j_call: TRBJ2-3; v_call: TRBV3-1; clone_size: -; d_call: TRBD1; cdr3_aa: CASSPWTGGADTQYF; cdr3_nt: TGTGCCAGCAGCCCCTGGACAGGGGGGGCAGATACGCAGTATTTT
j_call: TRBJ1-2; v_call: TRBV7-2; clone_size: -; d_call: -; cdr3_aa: CASSPDTGVHTF; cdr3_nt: TGTGCCAGCAGCCCGGATACAGGTGTCCACACCTTC
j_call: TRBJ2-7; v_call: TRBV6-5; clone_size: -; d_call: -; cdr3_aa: CASSPQGYEQYF; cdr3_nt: TGTGCCAGCAGTCCACAGGGATACGAGCAGTACTTC
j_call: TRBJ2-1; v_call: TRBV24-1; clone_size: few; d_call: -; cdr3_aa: CATSVLVDGEQFF; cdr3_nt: TGTGCCACCAGTGTCTTAGTAGATGGTGAGCAGTTCTTC
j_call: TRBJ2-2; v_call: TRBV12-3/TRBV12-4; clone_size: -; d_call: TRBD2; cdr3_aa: CASSQTSALGTGELFF; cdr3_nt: TGTGCCAGCAGTCAGACTAGCGCCCTAGGGACCGGGGAGCTGTTTTTT
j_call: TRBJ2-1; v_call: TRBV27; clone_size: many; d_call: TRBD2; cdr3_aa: CASDPGSLAGGPHNEQFF; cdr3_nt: TGTGCCAGCGATCCGGGATCCCTAGCGGGAGGGCCCCACAATGAGCAGTTCTTC
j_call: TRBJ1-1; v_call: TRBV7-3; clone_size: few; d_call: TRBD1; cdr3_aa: CASSLTRGRNTEAFF; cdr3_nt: TGTGCCAGCAGCTTAACGAGGGGGCGGAACACTGAAGCTTTCTTT
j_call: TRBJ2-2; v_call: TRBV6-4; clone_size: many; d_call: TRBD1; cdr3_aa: CASSDQKTGAAELFF; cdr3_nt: TGTGCCAGCAGTGACCAAAAGACAGGGGCGGCGGAGCTGTTTTTT
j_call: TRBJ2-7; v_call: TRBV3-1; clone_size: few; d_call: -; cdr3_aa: CASREAGQPLEQYF; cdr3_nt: TGTGCCAGCAGAGAAGCGGGACAACCTTTAGAGCAGTACTTC
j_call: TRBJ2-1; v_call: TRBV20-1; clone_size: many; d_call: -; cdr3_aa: CSARRAGNEQFF; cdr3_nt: TGCAGTGCTAGACGGGCCGGTAATGAGCAGTTCTTC
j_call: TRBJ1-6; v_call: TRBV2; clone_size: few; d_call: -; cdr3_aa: CASSESHSPLHF; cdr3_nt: TGTGCCAGCAGTGAATCCCATTCACCCCTCCACTTT
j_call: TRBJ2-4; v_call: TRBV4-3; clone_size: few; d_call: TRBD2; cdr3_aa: CASSRGTSGLAKNIQYF; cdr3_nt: TGCGCCAGCAGCCGTGGGACTAGCGGCCTAGCCAAAAACATTCAGTACTTC